This T cell receptor beta chain was captured by sequencing in a study of human T cells and chemical hapten exposure. Study-level background: Small discrepancies in pooled library volume mainly accounted for the varying TCR yields per sample.

The length of the CDR3 is 13 residues. Trimming removed 2 bases from V and 11 bases from J, with 15 bases in between. Looked up from germline, CDR1 is SGHDN and CDR2 is FVKESK. General observations from the study: Sensitizing to DPC left TCRs with a frequency above 1 in 1000 unaltered.

This clonotype was seen ten or more times. Its antigen is unidentified. TCRdb reprocessed the RACE reads via MiXCR and lists one record per CDR3 protein. The sample lists some 82,000 distinct CDR3 sequences; 6.6% were seen once. Time point given: patch test 2, 6 weeks after DPC sensitization. The treatment denotes: therapeutic diphenylcyclopropenone sensitization with weekly scalp DPC. Sequencing was performed on whole blood, taken in connection with sensitization to the hapten diphenylcyclopropenone (DPC). The source is a woman aged 25 to 39 with alopecia areata. Some clones in this sample may be carry-over from other donors' samples. The chain combines TRBV14 with TRBJ1-2; no clear D gene. The CDR3 coding sequence is TGTGCCAGCAGCCAAACATGGCCCGCCGCTTACACCTTC. Translated, it gives CASSQTWPAAYTF.